This TCR beta chain stems from a study of blood T cells in healthy people across ages. This clonotype has more than one count but fewer than ten. Antigen specificity is unknown. Points from the study as a whole: A strong correlation was seen between TCR beta diversity and naive T cell percentage.

V dropped 4 bases and J dropped 0 bases, with 16 bases sitting between them. This CDR3 comprises 18 residues. The germline CDR1 and CDR2 sequences are SEHNR and FQNEAQ (reference sequence). A sample-barcoded 5' primer and a J-beta primer mix were used in a second PCR of roughly 6 to 11 cycles. From the 5' RACE reads, TCRdb called clonotypes with MiXCR, one entry per CDR3 protein. Counted here are roughly 1.5 million distinct CDR3 sequences, approximately 43% occurring once; the ten biggest clones make up roughly 3.7%. The J gene is TRBJ2-6, the V gene TRBV7-9; tentative D call: TRBD2 (5 bases). The sequence was collected from a young woman in good health. Sequencing input: blood. The DNA of the CDR3 is TGTGCCAGCAGCTATCCTCGAGACACTAGCTCTGGGGCCAACGTCCTGACTTTC. Protein sequence: CASSYPRDTSSGANVLTF.